This T cell receptor (beta chain) was recovered during a study of blood T cell repertoires in COVID-19. V lost 4 bases and J lost 2; bases outside the gene matches: 9. CDR1 is LNHDA, CDR2 SQIVND, per germline (reference sequence). The CDR3 covers 17 residues. The repertoire was sequenced with immunoSEQ multiplex PCR; TCRdb's copy has only in-frame clones and lacks some. The table lists over 250,000 clones, 80% to 90% of them singletons, with roughly 11% in the top ten. What was sequenced was peripheral blood. The rearrangement links TRBV19 to TRBJ2-1, with TRBD2 matching over 9 bases. This sequence originates from a woman in her 70s with acute or convalescent COVID-19. CDR3 loop: CASSTGASGATYNEQFF. CDR3 coding DNA: TGTGCCAGTAGTACTGGGGCTAGCGGGGCCACCTACAATGAGCAGTTCTTC.